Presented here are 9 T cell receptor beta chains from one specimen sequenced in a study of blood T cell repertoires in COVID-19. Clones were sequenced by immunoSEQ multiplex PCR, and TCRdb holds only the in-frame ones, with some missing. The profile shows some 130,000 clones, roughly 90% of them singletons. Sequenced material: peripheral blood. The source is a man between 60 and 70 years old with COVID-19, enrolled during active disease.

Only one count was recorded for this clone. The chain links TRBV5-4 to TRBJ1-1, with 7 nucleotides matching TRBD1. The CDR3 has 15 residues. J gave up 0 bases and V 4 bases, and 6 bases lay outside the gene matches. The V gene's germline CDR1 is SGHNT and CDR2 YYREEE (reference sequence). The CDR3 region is CASSDEGALNTEAFF. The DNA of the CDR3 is TGTGCCAGCAGCGATGAGGGGGCCCTGAACACTGAAGCTTTCTTT.

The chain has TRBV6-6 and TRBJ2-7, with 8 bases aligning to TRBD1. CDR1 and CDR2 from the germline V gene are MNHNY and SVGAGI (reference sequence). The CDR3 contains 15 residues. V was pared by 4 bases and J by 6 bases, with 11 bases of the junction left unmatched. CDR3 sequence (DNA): TGTGCCAGCAGTTGGGTTAGGCAGGGGGCTATCGAGCAGTACTTC. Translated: CASSWVRQGAIEQYF.

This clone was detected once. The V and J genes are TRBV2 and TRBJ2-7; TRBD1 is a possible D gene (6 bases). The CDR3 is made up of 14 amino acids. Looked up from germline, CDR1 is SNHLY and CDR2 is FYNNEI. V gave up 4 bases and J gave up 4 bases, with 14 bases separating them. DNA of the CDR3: TGTGCCAGCAGTGGGGGACATGCCCCTTACGAGCAGTACTTC. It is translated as CASSGGHAPYEQYF.

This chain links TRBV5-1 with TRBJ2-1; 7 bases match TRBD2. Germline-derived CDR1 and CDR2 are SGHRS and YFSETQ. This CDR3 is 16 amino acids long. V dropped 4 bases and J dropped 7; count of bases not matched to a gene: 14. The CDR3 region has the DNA TGCGCCAGCAGCCCCGCCCTAGCGGTCCTTTTGAATGAGCAGTTCTTC. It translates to CASSPALAVLLNEQFF.

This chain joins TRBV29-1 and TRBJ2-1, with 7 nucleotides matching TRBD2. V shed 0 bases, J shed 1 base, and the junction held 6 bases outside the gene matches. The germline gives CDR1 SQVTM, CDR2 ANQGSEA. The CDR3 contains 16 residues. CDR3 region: CSVEDNGRKSYNEQFF. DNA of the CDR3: TGCAGCGTTGAAGATAACGGGAGGAAATCCTACAATGAGCAGTTCTTC.

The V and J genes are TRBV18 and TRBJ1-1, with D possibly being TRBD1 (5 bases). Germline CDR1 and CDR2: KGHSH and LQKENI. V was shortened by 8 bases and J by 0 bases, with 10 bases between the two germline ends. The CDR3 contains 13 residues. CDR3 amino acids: CASLRTLNTEAFF. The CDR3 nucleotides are TGTGCCAGCCTGCGGACATTGAACACTGAAGCTTTCTTT.

This chain's CDR3 is CASSFKAVAFSPLHF. The DNA for the CDR3 is TGTGCCAGCAGCTTCAAGGCCGTAGCCTTTTCACCCCTCCACTTT. The genes are TRBV5-8 and TRBJ1-6; D uncertain. The V and J ends lost 2 bases and 9 bases respectively, with 15 bases between them. This CDR3 spans 15 amino acids. Germline loops: CDR1 SGHTS, CDR2 YDEGEE.

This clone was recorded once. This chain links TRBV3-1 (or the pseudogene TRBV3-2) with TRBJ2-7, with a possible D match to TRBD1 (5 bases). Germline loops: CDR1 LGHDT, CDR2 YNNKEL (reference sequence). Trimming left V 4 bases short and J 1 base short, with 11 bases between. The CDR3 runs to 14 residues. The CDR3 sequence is CASSRSTASYEQYF. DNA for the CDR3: TGTGCCAGCAGCCGATCGACAGCATCCTACGAGCAGTACTTC.

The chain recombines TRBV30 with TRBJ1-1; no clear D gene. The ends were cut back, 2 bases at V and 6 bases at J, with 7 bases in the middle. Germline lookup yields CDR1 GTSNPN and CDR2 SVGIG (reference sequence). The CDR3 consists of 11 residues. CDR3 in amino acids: CAWSLSSEAFF. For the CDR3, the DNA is TGTGCCTGGAGTTTAAGCTCTGAAGCTTTCTTT. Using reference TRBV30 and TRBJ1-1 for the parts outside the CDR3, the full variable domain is SQTIHQWPATLVQPVGSPLSLECTVEGTSNPNLYWYRQAAGRGLQLLFYSVGIGQISSEVPQNLSASRPQDRQFILSSKKLLLSDSGFYLCAWSLSSEAFFGQGTRLTVV.